These T cell receptor beta chains were read from a single sample in a study of blood T cell repertoires in COVID-19. Measured with immunoSEQ multiplex PCR; TCRdb has only the in-frame clones, and not every one. The table includes more than 150,000 clones, about 80% detected once. Sequencing input: peripheral blood. These receptors all come from a man aged 65 to 85 who had recovered from COVID-19. CDR3s include the opening cysteine and the closing phenylalanine or tryptophan. The order of the fields is V gene, J gene, D gene, clone size, CDR3 protein, CDR3 DNA. The D gene is left open where the match is weak. Clone sizes are given selectively: once, few, many, or a class where the clone is expanded.

v_gene: TRBV29-1; j_gene: TRBJ2-2; d_gene: .; abundance: .; CDR3aa: CSATLGGTLGTGELFF; CDR3nt: TGCAGCGCCACCCTGGGCGGGACTCTAGGGACCGGGGAGCTGTTTTTT
v_gene: TRBV2; j_gene: TRBJ2-2; d_gene: TRBD2; abundance: once; CDR3aa: CASNLRTSTNTGELFF; CDR3nt: TGTGCCAGCAACCTCCGGACTAGCACGAACACCGGGGAGCTGTTTTTT
v_gene: TRBV12-3/TRBV12-4; j_gene: TRBJ1-1; d_gene: TRBD1; abundance: .; CDR3aa: CASSPTGDTEAFF; CDR3nt: TGTGCCAGCAGCCCAACAGGGGACACTGAAGCTTTCTTT
v_gene: TRBV3-1/TRBV3-2; j_gene: TRBJ2-5; d_gene: .; abundance: .; CDR3aa: CASSSLAGRQETQYF; CDR3nt: TGTGCCAGCAGCTCCCTTGCGGGACGGCAAGAGACCCAGTACTTC
v_gene: TRBV5-6; j_gene: TRBJ2-2; d_gene: TRBD2; abundance: .; CDR3aa: CASSKRTSGSFSGELFF; CDR3nt: TGTGCCAGCAGCAAACGGACTAGCGGGAGTTTTTCCGGGGAGCTGTTTTTT
v_gene: TRBV7-9; j_gene: TRBJ2-5; d_gene: TRBD2; abundance: .; CDR3aa: CASSRDAAGAETQYF; CDR3nt: TGTGCCAGCAGCCGAGACGCAGCGGGAGCTGAGACCCAGTACTTC
v_gene: TRBV6-5; j_gene: TRBJ2-3; d_gene: TRBD2; abundance: .; CDR3aa: CATRSGSPSTDTQYF; CDR3nt: TGTGCCACTCGTAGCGGGTCGCCTAGCACAGATACGCAGTATTTT
v_gene: TRBV7-2; j_gene: TRBJ1-5; d_gene: .; abundance: once; CDR3aa: CASSLGRNQPQHF; CDR3nt: TGTGCCAGCAGCCTAGGGCGGAATCAGCCCCAGCATTTT
v_gene: TRBV5-7; j_gene: TRBJ2-2; d_gene: .; abundance: .; CDR3aa: CASRNEGELHTGELFF; CDR3nt: TGTGCCAGCCGAAATGAGGGGGAGCTGCACACCGGGGAGCTGTTTTTT
v_gene: TRBV6-5; j_gene: TRBJ1-5; d_gene: .; abundance: .; CDR3aa: CAARGSNQPQHF; CDR3nt: TGTGCCGCTCGCGGTAGCAATCAGCCCCAGCATTTT
v_gene: TRBV7-8; j_gene: TRBJ2-2; d_gene: TRBD1; abundance: .; CDR3aa: CASSSITGGGTGELFF; CDR3nt: TGTGCCAGCAGCTCAATCACAGGGGGCGGAACCGGGGAGCTGTTTTTT
v_gene: TRBV6-5; j_gene: TRBJ2-1; d_gene: TRBD2; abundance: .; CDR3aa: CASSFGRVDEQFF; CDR3nt: TGTGCCAGCAGTTTCGGGAGGGTTGATGAGCAGTTCTTC
v_gene: TRBV7-9; j_gene: TRBJ2-1; d_gene: TRBD2; abundance: .; CDR3aa: CASRTSGRGSYNEQFF; CDR3nt: TGTGCCAGCAGGACTAGCGGGAGGGGCTCCTACAATGAGCAGTTCTTC
v_gene: TRBV3-1/TRBV3-2; j_gene: TRBJ1-1; d_gene: TRBD1; abundance: .; CDR3aa: CASSHLQGANTEAFF; CDR3nt: TGTGCCAGCAGCCACCTACAGGGGGCGAACACTGAAGCTTTCTTT
v_gene: TRBV6-5; j_gene: TRBJ2-3; d_gene: .; abundance: .; CDR3aa: CASRLPGADTQYF; CDR3nt: TGTGCCAGCAGGCTACCAGGGGCGGATACGCAGTATTTT
v_gene: TRBV10-3; j_gene: TRBJ2-7; d_gene: TRBD2; abundance: .; CDR3aa: CAISESYSGGHEQYF; CDR3nt: TGTGCCATCAGTGAAAGTTACTCGGGAGGCCACGAGCAGTACTTC
v_gene: TRBV6-5; j_gene: TRBJ2-2; d_gene: TRBD2; abundance: .; CDR3aa: CASSLAEVNTGELFF; CDR3nt: TGTGCCAGCAGTCTAGCGGAAGTAAACACCGGGGAGCTGTTTTTT
v_gene: TRBV7-2; j_gene: TRBJ2-5; d_gene: TRBD2; abundance: .; CDR3aa: CASSPGLAKETQYF; CDR3nt: TGTGCCAGCAGCCCGGGACTAGCGAAAGAGACCCAGTACTTC
v_gene: TRBV18; j_gene: TRBJ2-5; d_gene: .; abundance: few; CDR3aa: CASSLTSGTQETQYF; CDR3nt: TGTGCCAGCTCACTCACAAGCGGGACACAGGAGACCCAGTACTTC
v_gene: TRBV6-2/TRBV6-3; j_gene: TRBJ2-2; d_gene: TRBD2; abundance: .; CDR3aa: CASSYPALAGNTGELFF; CDR3nt: TGTGCCAGCAGTTATCCTGCCCTAGCGGGTAACACCGGGGAGCTGTTTTTT
v_gene: TRBV3-1/TRBV3-2; j_gene: TRBJ2-2; d_gene: .; abundance: .; CDR3aa: CASSQDERTTLNTGELFF; CDR3nt: TGTGCCAGCAGCCAAGATGAAAGGACTACCCTGAACACCGGGGAGCTGTTTTTT
v_gene: TRBV28; j_gene: TRBJ2-2; d_gene: TRBD2; abundance: .; CDR3aa: CASSLSTSGRIGELFF; CDR3nt: TGTGCCAGCAGTTTATCAACTAGCGGGAGGATAGGGGAGCTGTTTTTT
v_gene: TRBV10-2; j_gene: TRBJ2-3; d_gene: TRBD2; abundance: .; CDR3aa: CASSEHRLADSTDTQYF; CDR3nt: TGCGCCAGCAGTGAGCATCGACTAGCGGACAGCACAGATACGCAGTATTTT
v_gene: TRBV2; j_gene: TRBJ2-1; d_gene: TRBD2; abundance: .; CDR3aa: CASALLAGAYNEQFF; CDR3nt: TGTGCCAGCGCCCTACTAGCGGGGGCCTACAATGAGCAGTTCTTC
v_gene: TRBV9; j_gene: TRBJ1-3; d_gene: TRBD1; abundance: few; CDR3aa: CASSLAQGAGNTIYF; CDR3nt: TGTGCCAGCAGTCTAGCCCAGGGGGCTGGAAACACCATATATTTT
v_gene: TRBV7-6; j_gene: TRBJ2-2; d_gene: .; abundance: .; CDR3aa: CASSFRQLSNTGELFF; CDR3nt: TGTGCCAGCAGCTTTAGACAGCTCTCGAACACCGGGGAGCTGTTTTTT
v_gene: TRBV10-1; j_gene: TRBJ2-7; d_gene: .; abundance: .; CDR3aa: CASSEFEGYEQCF; CDR3nt: TGCGCCAGCAGTGAGTTTGAGGGTTACGAGCAGTGCTTC
v_gene: TRBV19; j_gene: TRBJ1-5; d_gene: TRBD1; abundance: once; CDR3aa: CASGGQGGDQPQHF; CDR3nt: TGTGCCAGTGGTGGACAGGGGGGAGATCAGCCCCAGCATTTT